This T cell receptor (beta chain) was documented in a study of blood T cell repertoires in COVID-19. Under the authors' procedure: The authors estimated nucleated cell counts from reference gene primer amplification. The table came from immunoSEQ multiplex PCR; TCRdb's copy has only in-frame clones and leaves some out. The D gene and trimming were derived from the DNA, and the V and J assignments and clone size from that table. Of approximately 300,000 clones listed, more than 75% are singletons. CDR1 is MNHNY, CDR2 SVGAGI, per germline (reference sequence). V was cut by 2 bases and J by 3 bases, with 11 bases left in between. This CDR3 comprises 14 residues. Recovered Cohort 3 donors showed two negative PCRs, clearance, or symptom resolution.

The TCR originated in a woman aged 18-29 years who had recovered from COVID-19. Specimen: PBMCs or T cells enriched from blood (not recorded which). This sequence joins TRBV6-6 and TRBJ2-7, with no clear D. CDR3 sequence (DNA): TGTGCCAGCAGTTACGACAACTCCCGCTACGAGCAGTACTTC. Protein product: CASSYDNSRYEQYF.